Sequencing of this TCR beta chain was carried out in a study of preoperative IRX-2 immunotherapy in early breast cancer. Sequenced by immunoSEQ multiplex PCR; TCRdb stores in-frame clones only, minus some. The data show fewer than 35,000 clones, with just under 90% seen just once and roughly 1.5% held by the top ten. Trimming pared 6 bases from V and 5 bases from J, leaving 13 bases between. The CDR3 is 13 residues long. Germline-derived CDR1 and CDR2 are MNHGY and SAAAGT. Sample treatment: preoperative locoregional IRX-2 cytokine immunotherapy. Patients received preoperative, locoregional IRX-2 cytokine immunotherapy in a phase Ib study.

The TCR sequence derives from a human donor with breast cancer. This sample comprised tumor tissue, obtained after IRX-2 immunotherapy. V usage is TRBV6-8 and J usage is TRBJ2-5; no reliable D call. The CDR3 loop is CASSWIGLETQYF. The CDR3 nucleotides read TGTGCCAGCAGCTGGATCGGTTTGGAGACCCAGTACTTC.